The rows below give T cell receptor beta chains drawn from one sample of a study of patients with pleural tuberculosis. TCRdb re-analysed the reads in MiXCR, keeping a single row per CDR3 protein. The sample carries around 54,000 distinct CDR3 sequences, about 7.3% recorded once. These receptors came from a human donor with pleural tuberculosis. The CDR3 runs from the conserved cysteine through the conserved F or W. The D gene is left open where the match is weak. Clone size is not always given. Where it is, it says once, few, many or a class for expanded clones.

D	size	J	V	CDR3	DNA
.	.	TRBJ2-5	TRBV4-1	CASGAVQETQYF	TGCGCGTCCGGGGCAGTCCAAGAGACCCAGTACTTC
.	many	TRBJ1-1	TRBV25-1	CASLRGGTEAFF	TGTGCCAGCTTGAGGGGTGGGACTGAAGCTTTCTTT
.	.	TRBJ2-3	TRBV29-1	CSVERSYTQYF	TGCAGCGTTGAACGGTCGTATACGCAGTATTTT
.	few	TRBJ2-3	TRBV29-1	CSVEGLTGTSTDTQYF	TGCAGCGTTGAAGGCTTGACGGGGACTAGCACAGATACGCAGTATTTT
.	many	TRBJ1-3	TRBV28	CASSLNLGVGDTIYF	TGTGCCAGCAGTTTAAACTTGGGGGTGGGAGACACCATATATTTT
.	many	TRBJ1-1	TRBV6-1	CASSPGFTNTEAFF	TGTGCCAGCAGTCCGGGATTTACGAACACTGAAGCTTTCTTT
.	few	TRBJ1-1	TRBV11-1	CASSLGWQATEAFF	TGTGCCAGCAGCTTAGGGTGGCAGGCCACTGAAGCTTTCTTT
.	few	TRBJ1-2	TRBV19	CASSIFGTPSYGYTF	TGTGCCAGTAGTATTTTTGGAACCCCTAGCTATGGCTACACCTTC
.	many	TRBJ2-2	TRBV20-1	CSARRRGNTGELFF	TGCAGTGCTAGAAGGCGGGGCAACACCGGGGAGCTGTTTTTT
.	many	TRBJ2-5	TRBV2	CASSEAPGLAEETQYF	TGTGCCAGCAGTGAAGCTCCAGGGTTAGCGGAAGAGACCCAGTACTTC
.	.	TRBJ1-6	TRBV2	CASSGQSSYNSPPHF	TGTGCCAGCAGCGGACAAAGCTCCTATAATTCACCCCCCCACTTT
.	many	TRBJ2-1	TRBV6-1	CASSEVSGASGEQFF	TGTGCCAGCAGTGAAGTGTCGGGAGCGAGTGGTGAGCAGTTCTTC
TRBD2	few	TRBJ2-5	TRBV7-8	CASSASGGGETQYF	TGTGCCAGCAGCGCGTCGGGAGGCGGGGAGACCCAGTACTTC
.	many	TRBJ2-3	TRBV24-1	CATSDRASDTQYF	TGTGCCACCAGTGATAGGGCGTCAGATACGCAGTATTTT
TRBD2	many	TRBJ2-2	TRBV28	CASASPSGNRELFF	TGTGCCAGCGCGTCGCCTAGCGGCAACCGGGAGCTGTTTTTT